The 17 T cell receptor beta chains below were found in one sample sequenced in a study of monozygotic twins with inflammatory bowel disease. No DNA is given; TCRdb re-called the 5' RACE reads and lists each CDR3 protein once. The listing records some 170,000 distinct CDR3 sequences. Sequencing used blood. These receptors all come from a human donor with ulcerative colitis or Crohn's disease, or a healthy co-twin of an affected twin (not recorded which).

The rearrangement links TRBV7-2 to TRBJ1-4. This CDR3 is built from 13 residues. Germline V gene sequence: CDR1 SGHTA, CDR2 FQGNSA. CDR3 sequence reads: CASSSGRIEKLFF.

The gene calls are TRBV27 and TRBJ2-1; TCRdb outputs TRBD1, but without DNA this stays unchecked. Germline lookup yields CDR1 MNHEY and CDR2 SMNVEV (reference sequence). The CDR3 is 13 residues long. CDR3 in amino acids: CASSPGRRNEQFF.

The chain combines TRBV5-6 with TRBJ1-4; TCRdb's assignment of TRBD1 cannot be checked, as there is no DNA. This CDR3 contains 12 residues. Per germline, CDR1 SGHDT and CDR2 YYEEEE. CDR3 amino acids: CASSLDRGEIFF.

This sequence joins TRBV3-1 and TRBJ2-7; TCRdb reports TRBD1, a call that lacks DNA to check it against. Germline CDR1 and CDR2: LGHDT and YNNKEL (reference sequence). There are 14 residues in the CDR3. This chain's CDR3 is CASSQAGGPYEQYF.

CDR3 region: CASSLEDKQPQHF. V gene TRBV5-5 combines with J gene TRBJ1-5. The germline V gene has CDR1 SGHKS and CDR2 YYEKEE (reference sequence). The CDR3 sequence is 13 residues long.

The J gene is TRBJ1-1, the V gene TRBV29-1. The CDR3 length is 11 residues. Germline-derived CDR1 and CDR2 are SQVTM and ANQGSEA. The CDR3 spells CSVRSYGEAFF.

The chain couples TRBV30 to TRBJ2-4; TCRdb designates TRBD1, a call that cannot be tested without DNA. Looked up from germline, CDR1 is GTSNPN and CDR2 is SVGIG (reference sequence). The CDR3 sequence is 16 residues long. The CDR3 spells CAWSVMGGLAKNIQYF.

The chain uses TRBV5-1 and TRBJ2-7; checking the TCRdb D call of TRBD1 is not possible without DNA. The CDR3 has 13 residues. Germline V CDR1 and CDR2: SGHRS, YFSETQ. CDR3 protein: CASSLGAKYEQYF.

The rearrangement joins TRBV20-1 to TRBJ1-5. The CDR3 length is 15 residues. Germline CDR1 DFQATT, CDR2 SNEGSKA (reference sequence). CDR3 loop: CSARGRVYSNQPQHF.

This chain joins TRBV3-1 and TRBJ2-7. This CDR3 spans 11 amino acids. Per the germline V gene, CDR1 is LGHDT and CDR2 is YNNKEL (reference sequence). CDR3 region: CVSSQVNEQYF.

This chain links TRBV9 with TRBJ1-1; the D call of TRBD1 rests on TCRdb alone, since no DNA is present to check it. CDR3 length: 16 amino acids. CDR1 and CDR2 from the germline V gene are SGDLS and YYNGEE. Here the CDR3 reads CASSVGAGGVNTEAFF.

V and J are TRBV10-3 and TRBJ2-3; as DNA is missing, the TRBD2 call by TCRdb cannot be tested. The CDR3 loop spans 15 amino acids. Germline CDR1 reads ENHRY; CDR2 reads SYGVKD. The CDR3 loop is CAIARSAGSTDTQYF.

V gene TRBV29-1 combines with J gene TRBJ2-2; TCRdb lists TRBD1, though no DNA is available to test this call. Germline V gives CDR1 SQVTM, CDR2 ANQGSEA. The CDR3 consists of 14 residues. CDR3 sequence: CSVLGQGRTGELFF.

This sequence joins TRBV20-1 and TRBJ2-7; TCRdb indicates TRBD2, and absent DNA this call remains unverified. The CDR3 spans 14 residues. Per germline, CDR1 DFQATT and CDR2 SNEGSKA (reference sequence). CDR3: CSASLATSSYEQYF.

The chain carries TRBV10-3 and TRBJ1-6; the TCRdb call, TRBD1, lacks DNA for checking. CDR1 is ENHRY and CDR2 is SYGVKD in the germline V gene. The CDR3 spans 14 residues. CDR3 sequence reads: CAISMGQTNSPLHF.

J is TRBJ1-1 and V is TRBV20-1. Per germline, CDR1 DFQATT and CDR2 SNEGSKA (reference sequence). CDR3 length: 12 residues. The CDR3 protein is CSAIRGGTEAFF.

This sequence joins TRBV6-1 and TRBJ2-2; the D call from TCRdb, TRBD1, cannot be confirmed without DNA. Germline CDR1 reads MNHNS; CDR2 reads SASEGT. This CDR3 spans 16 amino acids. The CDR3 sequence: CASIVPTGSNTGELFF.